These T cell receptor beta chains were read from a single sample in a study of OX40 agonist ivuxolimab in advanced cancers. Profiling relied on immunoSEQ multiplex PCR, and the TCRdb table lists in-frame clones only, not all of them. The sample has 25,000 to 30,000 clones, 84% seen once. The specimen comprised CD4+ or CD8+ T cells sorted from blood, sampled in a trial of the OX40 agonist ivuxolimab. Source of these receptors: an adult with an advanced solid tumor such as melanoma, head and neck, liver or kidney cancer. Each CDR3 is given with its conserved first and last residue. The order of the fields is CDR3 DNA, CDR3 protein, V gene, D gene, clone size, J gene. D genes are given only for firm matches. The listing skips clone size in some rows; elsewhere it reads once, few, many or a size class.

TGTGCCAGCAGGACCGGGACTACCAACAATGAGCAGTTCTTC,CASRTGTTNNEQFF,TRBV6-6,TRBD2,NA,TRBJ2-1
TGTGCCAGCAGTCCGACAGATTCTAAAAATCAGCCCCAGCATTTT,CASSPTDSKNQPQHF,TRBV5-5,NA,NA,TRBJ1-5
TGTGCCAGCAGCCCCCCCTTGGGACTAGCGGGCTTGCCATTAGATGAGCAGTTCTTC,CASSPPLGLAGLPLDEQFF,TRBV7-9,TRBD2,NA,TRBJ2-1
TGTGCCAGTAGTATAGTCGAGTATGGCAATCAGCCCCAGCATTTT,CASSIVEYGNQPQHF,TRBV19,NA,NA,TRBJ1-5
TGTGCCAGTAGTATTGGGCAGGGTAATGAAAAACTGTTTTTT,CASSIGQGNEKLFF,TRBV19,NA,NA,TRBJ1-4
TGTGCCAGTTGGGGGACCTTTAGCAATCAGCCCCAGCATTTT,CASWGTFSNQPQHF,TRBV28,NA,NA,TRBJ1-5
TGCAGCGTTGAAACAGAACCCACAGATACGCAGTATTTT,CSVETEPTDTQYF,TRBV29-1,NA,NA,TRBJ2-3
TGTGCCAGCGACCAGGACTATAGCAATCAGCCCCAGCATTTT,CASDQDYSNQPQHF,TRBV6-5,NA,NA,TRBJ1-5
TGTGCCAGCAGCCAAGAAACGGTCTCGCTAAGCACAGATACGCAGTATTTT,CASSQETVSLSTDTQYF,TRBV4-2,NA,NA,TRBJ2-3
TGCAGCGTTGGGACAGGGGGCTATGCAGATACGCAGTATTTT,CSVGTGGYADTQYF,TRBV29-1,TRBD1,NA,TRBJ2-3
TGCAGCGTTGGGAGGGAGGGCTACACCTTC,CSVGREGYTF,TRBV29-1,NA,NA,TRBJ1-2
TGTGCCAGTAGTATAGGACACCGGGACAGCGGGGGGGCTTTCTTT,CASSIGHRDSGGAFF,TRBV19,TRBD1,NA,TRBJ1-1
TGTGCCAGCAGTTTATCCGGGAGTCTCCAAGAGACCCAGTACTTC,CASSLSGSLQETQYF,TRBV27,NA,NA,TRBJ2-5
TGTGCCAGCAGTTACGAGGCAGGGGGCCCCTCAGATACGCAGTATTTT,CASSYEAGGPSDTQYF,TRBV6-5,TRBD1,NA,TRBJ2-3
TGCGCCAGCAGCCAAGAGAGTCTAGCGCCCGGGGAGCTGTTTTTT,CASSQESLAPGELFF,TRBV4-3,NA,once,TRBJ2-2
TGTGCCAGAAGCCTGGCTTCGCGGGGACCCTACGAGCAGTACTTC,CARSLASRGPYEQYF,TRBV5-3,NA,NA,TRBJ2-7
TGTGCCAGCAGCTTGGGGGGGACAGGGCTCTATGGCTACACCTTC,CASSLGGTGLYGYTF,TRBV11-3,TRBD1,NA,TRBJ1-2
TGTGCCAGCAGTTACGCGGGTGACTATGGCTACACCTTC,CASSYAGDYGYTF,TRBV6-5,NA,NA,TRBJ1-2
TGTGCCAGCAGCTTACGGGGGACAGGGGAATTGTCTACGCAGTATTTT,CASSLRGTGELSTQYF,TRBV7-6,TRBD1,NA,TRBJ2-3
TGTGCCAGCAGTCAGGGACAGGGGGCACGGCAGCCCCAGCATTTT,CASSQGQGARQPQHF,TRBV28,TRBD1,NA,TRBJ1-5
TGTGCCAGTAGTATAAGGGGGGAGCAGTACTTC,CASSIRGEQYF,TRBV19,NA,medium-sized,TRBJ2-7